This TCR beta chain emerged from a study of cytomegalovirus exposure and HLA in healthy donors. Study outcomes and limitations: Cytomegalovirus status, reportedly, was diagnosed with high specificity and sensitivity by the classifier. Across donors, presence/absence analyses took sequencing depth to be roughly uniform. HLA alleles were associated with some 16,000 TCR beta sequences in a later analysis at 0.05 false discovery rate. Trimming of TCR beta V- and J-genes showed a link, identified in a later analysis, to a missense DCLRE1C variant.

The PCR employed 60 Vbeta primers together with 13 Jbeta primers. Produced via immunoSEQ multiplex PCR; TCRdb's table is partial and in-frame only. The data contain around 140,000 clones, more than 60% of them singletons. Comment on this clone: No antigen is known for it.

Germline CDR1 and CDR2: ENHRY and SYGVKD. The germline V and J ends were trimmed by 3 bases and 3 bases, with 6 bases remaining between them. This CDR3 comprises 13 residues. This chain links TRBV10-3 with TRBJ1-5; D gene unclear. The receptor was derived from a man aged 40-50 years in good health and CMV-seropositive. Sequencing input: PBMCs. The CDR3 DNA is TGTGCCATCAGTGACAGGAACAATCAGCCCCAGCATTTT. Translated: CAISDRNNQPQHF.